This T cell receptor beta chain was captured in a study of human thymus T cells. Sequencing was performed with immunoSEQ multiplex PCR; in TCRdb, only in-frame clones are kept and a portion is missing. The sample records 60,000 to 75,000 clones, roughly 94% being singletons. Resections obtained during corrective heart surgery supplied the thymus tissue. Congenital heart defects were the reason for the corrective surgery that the donors, healthy Finnish infants, were having. Sequencing input: thymus tissue. This TCR derives from a girl younger than two with a congenital heart defect but otherwise immunologically healthy.

The CDR3 DNA reads TGTGCCAGCAGTGACTCCATCCATCGGGCGACGGGTTACAATGAGCAGTTCTTC. Protein product: CASSDSIHRATGYNEQFF. V usage is TRBV6-4 and J usage is TRBJ2-1; the D is unclear. This CDR3 is 18 amino acids long. Trimming cost V 0 bases and J 4 bases, with 19 bases left between them. Germline CDR1 MRHNA, CDR2 SNTAGT.